Sequencing of this T cell receptor (beta chain) was carried out in a study of response to subunit inactivated influenza vaccine. Study-wide results and limits: Authors suggested that a seasonal influenza vaccination recruits few new T cells each time.

CDR3 length equals 14 residues. Trimming removed 3 bases at V and 0 bases at J, with 9 bases between. Germline V gives CDR1 DFQATT, CDR2 SNEGSKA (reference sequence). One entry per CDR3 protein, called by TCRdb with MiXCR from the RT-PCR reads. The sample has under 950,000 distinct CDR3 sequences; over 20% are singletons. This clonotype has only a few counts. The antigen is not known. The sequencing used PBMCs from blood, collected around 5 days after vaccination. The chain is built from TRBV20-1 and TRBJ1-5; D gene ambiguous. The source of this sequence is a man aged 50-59 years who received an inactivated influenza vaccine. The CDR3 DNA reads TGCAGTGCTAGCGAGGGCCCTAGCAATCAGCCCCAGCATTTT. Residues: CSASEGPSNQPQHF.